A selection of T cell receptor beta chains follows, all from one sample in a study of beta chain features in type 1 diabetes. Clones were read by immunoSEQ multiplex PCR, and TCRdb kept only the in-frame ones, dropping some. The sample yields about 180,000 clones, 10% to 15% seen once. The material sequenced was central memory CD4+ T cells from blood. Receptors were obtained from a woman under 30 in good health. CDR3s leave out the opening cysteine and the closing phenylalanine or tryptophan. Expanded clones are given a class, and other clones once, few, many or no size at all.

>TRBV4-2|.
ASSQGRTASEQY
>TRBV7-2|few
ASSLDWTARETGYT
>TRBV7-9|many
ASSLVRTGDNEQY
>TRBV6-6|.
ASSYYGTGAKNIQY
>TRBV11-3|.
ASSLGQGSKETQY
>TRBV29-1|.
SVYGSLGIAKNIQY
>TRBV18|.
ASSPRKTTSSYNEQF
>TRBV7-8|few
ASSLGASYNEQF
>TRBV29-1|.
SVAGGRLETQY
>TRBV5-4|.
ASSSRELEAF
>TRBV7-8|.
ASSFDRGSSYEQY
>TRBV18|few
ASSRTGENTEAF
>TRBV18|few
ASSRQGESEQF
>TRBV6-1|few
ASSEALQGFLQETQY
>TRBV2|.
APGFGGDANIQY
>TRBV7-8|.
ASSPYLAGGHEQF
>TRBV5-1|.
ASSLGTGLGIFTEAF
>TRBV4-2|few
ASSRQPGRGFYEQY
>TRBV7-8|.
ASSVRIAYEQY
>TRBV6-1|few
ASSVGGETQY
>TRBV7-2|.
ASSPNAGYEQY
>TRBV9|few
ASSPRQATYNEQF
>TRBV6-5|few
ASRWAGSGSYEQY
>TRBV9|few
ASSVYPGQGTTGELF
>TRBV11-2|few
ASSLETQNTEAF
>TRBV18|few
ASSLASGRRNTQY
>TRBV2|.
ASSRTGSTEAF
>TRBV18|few
ASSPAVPGYSNQPQH
>TRBV7-2|many
ASSFRSAGTSTDTQY
>TRBV7-9|.
ASSSQTGVVETQY
>TRBV27|.
ASSLLNRVNTEAF
>TRBV19|few
ASSTGQAAYEQY
>TRBV30|.
AWSVNIYNEQF
>TRBV7-2|few
ASSRGNPSTDTQY
>TRBV19|.
ASTTSGGSDTQY
>TRBV4-3|.
ASSLVVGSDNEQF
>TRBV9|.
ASSVGTSGTVVEQY
>TRBV11-2|.
ASSPGTGSQPQH
>TRBV7-8|.
ASSLSTRGRIDEQY
>TRBV15|once
ATSRRRARGSDEQY
>TRBV28|.
ASSLGWGGNRGYT
>TRBV19|once
ASSIGQNEQF
>TRBV30|few
AWSTGSEQY
>TRBV5-4|.
ASSLDGINNEQF
>TRBV27|.
ASSSKGTGANVLT
>TRBV6-1|.
ASSVGMTGHANTGELF
>TRBV30|.
AWSATQAPNQPQH
>TRBV7-2|.
ASSLYGTGVGELF
>TRBV28|.
ASSTPGTGQETQY
>TRBV19|.
ASSMVSVRYTEAF
>TRBV29-1|.
SADFSGSSDTQY
>TRBV28|few
ASSETSGTDTQY
>TRBV28|.
ASRDSTNTEAF
>TRBV7-2|few
ASSSGYQPQH
>TRBV28|.
ASTPAGAREQY